One and the same sample provided the 9 T cell receptor beta chains below, sequenced in a study of T cell responses to AZD1222 COVID-19 vaccine. Repertoires were generated with immunoSEQ multiplex PCR, while TCRdb's copy carries only in-frame clones and drops some. The repertoire holds roughly 180,000 clones, with approximately 90% as singletons. The sequencing used peripheral blood, collected on day 0 of AZD1222 vaccination. The receptors shown here come from an adult in good health.

This sequence joins TRBV12-3 or TRBV12-4 and TRBJ1-1; D is unclear. CDR3 length: 13 amino acids. The germline V and J ends were trimmed by 3 bases and 5 bases, with 10 bases remaining between them. This CDR3 reads CASSFTTATEAFF. CDR3 DNA: TGTGCCAGCAGTTTTACCACCGCGACTGAAGCTTTCTTT.

This rearrangement joins TRBV15 to TRBJ1-4; D gene ambiguous. V was pared by 0 bases and J by 0 bases, with 11 bases between. In germline, CDR1 is LNHNV, CDR2 YYDKDF (reference sequence). The length of the CDR3 is 17 residues. This chain's CDR3 is CATSRDIGLATNEKLFF. The CDR3 coding sequence is TGTGCCACCAGCAGAGATATCGGCCTTGCAACTAATGAAAAACTGTTTTTT.

CDR3 in amino acids: CAIRDRAGHSPLHF. CDR3 in DNA: TGTGCCATCAGGGACCGGGCCGGTCATTCACCCCTCCACTTT. The V gene is TRBV10-3, the J gene TRBJ1-6; no firm D call. Between the trimmed V and J ends, which lost 6 bases and 8 bases, there was a span of 14 bases. The CDR3 extends over 14 amino acids. CDR1 is ENHRY and CDR2 is SYGVKD in the germline V gene.

The chain has TRBV27 and TRBJ1-2, with a weak D call TRBD1 (5 bases). The CDR3 runs to 12 residues. Trimming shortened V by 6 bases and J by 4 bases, and 9 bases separated the two germline ends. From germline, CDR1 is MNHEY and CDR2 SMNVEV (reference sequence). In DNA form, the CDR3 reads TGTGCCAGCAGCCCGGGGGGCTATGGCTACACCTTC. This gives the protein CASSPGGYGYTF.

The V gene is TRBV7-9, the J gene TRBJ2-6, with a weak D call TRBD1 (6 bases). The germline V and J ends were trimmed by 5 bases and 0 bases, with 11 bases remaining between them. From germline, CDR1 is SEHNR and CDR2 FQNEAQ (reference sequence). The CDR3 contains 16 residues. The CDR3 loop is CASSARDTSGANVLTF. The CDR3, as DNA: TGTGCCAGCAGCGCTAGGGACACCTCTGGGGCCAACGTCCTGACTTTC. Full variable domain (remainder filled in from reference TRBV7-9 and TRBJ2-6): DTGVSQNPRHKITKRGQNVTFRCDPISEHNRLYWYRQTLGQGPEFLTYFQNEAQLEKSRLLSDRFSAERPKGSFSTLEIQRTEQGDSAMYLCASSARDTSGANVLTFGAGSRLTVL.

V and J are TRBV19 and TRBJ2-2, with 9 bases that match TRBD1. This CDR3 has 14 residues. Per the germline V gene, CDR1 is LNHDA and CDR2 is SQIVND (reference sequence). V dropped 8 bases and J dropped 4; count of bases not matched to a gene: 5. The CDR3 DNA is TGTGCCAGTTCGCGGACAGGGGCCACCGGGGAGCTGTTTTTT. Translating gives CASSRTGATGELFF.

The chain recombines TRBV2 with TRBJ1-4, with TRBD1 matching over 12 bases. J lost 8 bases, V lost 7 bases, and 5 bases had no gene match. The germline V gene encodes CDR1 SNHLY and CDR2 FYNNEI. The CDR3 has 14 residues. In nucleotides, the CDR3 is TGTGCCAGCAAGGAAGGGACAGGGGGCGAAAAACTGTTTTTT. Protein product: CASKEGTGGEKLFF.

The chain recombines TRBV25-1 with TRBJ1-2; no definite D call. CDR1 and CDR2 from the germline V gene are MGHDK and SYGVNS. The CDR3 spans 13 residues. V was shortened by 0 bases and J by 8 bases, with 10 bases between the two germline ends. The CDR3 region is CASSEYLADGYTF. As DNA, the CDR3 is TGTGCCAGCAGTGAATATCTAGCAGACGGCTACACCTTC.

In the case of this clone: Other nucleotide sequences in the sample specify the same CDR3. The chain employs TRBV3-1 (or the pseudogene TRBV3-2) and TRBJ1-3; 7 bases match TRBD1. Germline V gene sequence: CDR1 LGHDT, CDR2 YNNKEL (reference sequence). Trimming removed 3 bases from V and 2 bases from J; junction bases left unmatched: 1. The CDR3 runs to 14 residues. CDR3 coding DNA: TGTGCCAGCAGCCATACAGGGGCTGGAAACACCATATATTTT. This sequence encodes CASSHTGAGNTIYF.